The 16 T cell receptor beta chains presented below share a single source sample, sequenced in a study of cytomegalovirus exposure and HLA in healthy donors. Using immunoSEQ multiplex PCR, the repertoire was profiled, and TCRdb retains in-frame clones only, with some absent. The data contain over 200,000 clones, roughly 84% of them singletons. The sample was PBMCs. These receptors originate from a woman in her 30s in good health and CMV-seropositive.

V gene TRBV2 combines with J gene TRBJ1-5, with D unclear. This CDR3 has 12 residues. The V and J ends lost 4 bases and 0 bases respectively, with 1 base between them. Per the germline V gene, CDR1 is SNHLY and CDR2 is FYNNEI. The CDR3 sequence is CASSVSNQPQHF. The CDR3 bases are TGTGCCAGCAGTGTTAGCAATCAGCCCCAGCATTTT.

The J gene is TRBJ2-2, the V gene TRBV15, with 8 positions matching TRBD1. CDR3 length: 15 amino acids. CDR1 and CDR2 from the germline V gene are LNHNV and YYDKDF (reference sequence). The V gene end was trimmed by 10 bases and the J gene end by 1 base; junction bases not matched to a gene: 8. CDR3 protein: CASSGQALNTGELFF. In DNA form, the CDR3 reads TGTGCCAGCTCGGGACAGGCCCTGAACACCGGGGAGCTGTTTTTT.

The chain couples TRBV30 to TRBJ2-5; tentative D call: TRBD2 (5 bases). The CDR3 sequence is 15 residues long. CDR1 is GTSNPN and CDR2 is SVGIG in the germline V gene (reference sequence). Trimming left V 1 base short and J 5 bases short, with 17 bases between. The CDR3 region has the DNA TGTGCCTGGAGTGGAGGGTGGGGTCTAGGGGAGACCCAGTACTTC. Translation: CAWSGGWGLGETQYF.

The chain couples TRBV11-3 to TRBJ2-1; D is uncertain. This CDR3 comprises 13 residues. Germline loops: CDR1 SGHNT, CDR2 YENEEA. V was pared by 5 bases and J by 2 bases, with 7 bases between. CDR3 residues: CASSPLPYNEQFF. CDR3 coding DNA: TGTGCCAGCAGCCCCCTGCCCTACAATGAGCAGTTCTTC.

The J gene is TRBJ2-5, the V gene TRBV30; D possibly corresponds to TRBD1 (5 bases). This CDR3 spans 11 amino acids. The V end lost 4 bases, the J end lost 5 bases, and 8 bases lay between the germline ends. The germline gives CDR1 GTSNPN, CDR2 SVGIG (reference sequence). This CDR3 is CAWKKGETQYF. The DNA for the CDR3 is TGTGCCTGGAAAAAGGGGGAGACCCAGTACTTC.

This rearrangement joins TRBV4-1 to TRBJ2-7; TRBD1 agrees at 9 bases. The CDR3 consists of 16 residues. Germline-derived CDR1 and CDR2 are MGHRA and YSYEKL. J gave up 4 bases and V 1 base, and 8 bases lay outside the gene matches. The CDR3 loop is CASSQVGTGSSYEQYF. CDR3 bases: TGCGCCAGCAGCCAAGTCGGGACAGGGTCTTCGTACGAGCAGTACTTC.

CDR3: CASSQDPVAETQYF. The CDR3 coding sequence is TGCGCCAGCAGCCAAGACCCGGTAGCCGAGACCCAGTACTTC. The chain combines TRBV4-1 with TRBJ2-5; D remains ambiguous. This CDR3 is 14 amino acids long. Germline assignment: CDR1 MGHRA and CDR2 YSYEKL. Trimming took off 0 bases at V and 5 bases at J, with 10 bases between the two ends.

The rearrangement uses TRBV30 and TRBJ1-5; 9 bases align to TRBD1. J gave up 7 bases and V 2 bases, and 6 bases lay outside the gene matches. The CDR3 length is 14 residues. Germline lookup yields CDR1 GTSNPN and CDR2 SVGIG (reference sequence). CDR3: CAWSPGDREQPQHF. The CDR3, as DNA: TGTGCCTGGAGTCCCGGGGACAGGGAACAGCCCCAGCATTTT.

The chain has TRBV7-9 and TRBJ2-7; no clear D. CDR1 is SEHNR and CDR2 is FQNEAQ in the germline V gene (reference sequence). Deletions cut 5 bases from V and 3 bases from J, with 11 bases between. CDR3 length equals 13 residues. This CDR3 is CASSPGVRYEQYF. DNA of the CDR3: TGTGCCAGCAGCCCCGGTGTGCGCTACGAGCAGTACTTC.

This clone occurred once. V usage is TRBV11-3 and J usage is TRBJ1-2; D remains unclear. Germline CDR1 is SGHNT and CDR2 is YENEEA. The CDR3 covers 12 residues. V was cut by 1 base and J by 13 bases, with 13 bases left in between. CDR3 residues: CASSLAVTHFTF. Written as DNA, the CDR3 is TGTGCCAGCAGCTTAGCTGTCACGCATTTCACCTTC.

The chain carries TRBV4-1 and TRBJ1-1; 7 bases are a match to TRBD1. The CDR3 is made up of 13 amino acids. J was trimmed by 7 bases and V by 7 bases; bases with no gene match: 9. From germline, CDR1 is MGHRA and CDR2 YSYEKL. CDR3 residues: CASTHRDRDEAFF. CDR3 DNA sequence: TGCGCCAGCACCCACCGGGACAGAGATGAAGCTTTCTTT.

This chain links TRBV20-1 with TRBJ2-7; D call uncertain. From germline, CDR1 is DFQATT and CDR2 SNEGSKA (reference sequence). Trimming left V 3 bases short and J 6 bases short, with 9 bases between. The CDR3 covers 11 residues. The CDR3 sequence is CSASSSLEQYF. The CDR3 DNA sequence: TGCAGTGCTAGTTCCAGCCTCGAGCAGTACTTC.

This chain links TRBV9 with TRBJ2-3; TRBD1 or TRBD2 may be the D gene (5 bases each). The CDR3 runs to 15 residues. Trimming took off 6 bases at V and 6 bases at J, with 20 bases between the two ends. The germline V gene has CDR1 SGDLS and CDR2 YYNGEE. For the CDR3, the DNA is TGTGCCAGCAATCTCTGGGGGAACTTGGGTGATACGCAGTATTTT. It codes for CASNLWGNLGDTQYF.

The rearrangement joins TRBV27 to TRBJ2-7; 8 bases match TRBD1. The CDR3 totals 12 residues. V lost 3 bases and J lost 11; bases outside the gene matches: 6. Per the germline V gene, CDR1 is MNHEY and CDR2 is SMNVEV (reference sequence). CDR3 nucleotides: TGTGCCAGCAGTTTGGACAGGGAGACGGAGTACTTC. This encodes CASSLDRETEYF.

This chain uses TRBV10-3 with TRBJ1-3, with 8 bases lining up with TRBD1. Germline lookup yields CDR1 ENHRY and CDR2 SYGVKD. V lost 11 bases and J lost 4; bases outside the gene matches: 16. The CDR3 sequence is 16 residues long. CDR3 region: CAAQGQDWLMGNTIYF. DNA for the CDR3: TGTGCCGCCCAGGGACAGGACTGGTTAATGGGAAACACCATATATTTT.

The chain links TRBV30 to TRBJ2-5; 10 positions match TRBD2. The CDR3 has 14 amino acids. V lost 3 bases to trimming and J lost 3 bases; unmatched junction nucleotides: 4. Germline V CDR1 and CDR2: GTSNPN, SVGIG (reference sequence). CDR3 in amino acids: CAWSSGREKETQYF. CDR3 in DNA: TGTGCCTGGAGCAGCGGGAGGGAGAAAGAGACCCAGTACTTC.